This entry is about one T cell receptor beta chain. Its antigen is still unknown. One end of the junction does not line up with germline, which may come from a read error. These data are taken from a study of post-analysis software for immune sequencing data. The study, taken as a whole, reports: Controls showed lower frequencies than patients for roughly 5 TRBV segments, and TRBV5-6, TRBV5-1 and TRBV20-1 were among these. Controls showed significantly higher normalized Chao1 diversity than did multiple sclerosis patients.

Unique molecular identifiers tagged the TCR beta cDNA libraries. One entry per CDR3 protein, called by TCRdb with MiXCR from the PCR reads. Of 350,000 to 500,000 distinct CDR3 sequences in the sample, 39% are singletons; the top ten hold less than 10%. Germline CDR1 reads MDHEN; CDR2 reads SYDVKM. CDR3 size: 14 residues. This clonotype was obtained from a girl between 2 and 10 years old with multiple sclerosis. V is TRBV28 and J is TRBJ2-7, with a tentative D call TRBD1 (6 bases). Sample: blood. The CDR3 DNA is TGTGCCGGCAGGGGAATAGGGGCCTCCTACGAGCAGTACTTC. This encodes CAGRGIGASYEQYF.